Here is one TCR beta chain with its context. Its antigen is undetermined. These data originate in a study of OX40 agonist ivuxolimab in advanced cancers. Looking at the study overall: At doses from 0.01 to 10 mg/kg, patients were given intravenous ivuxolimab every 2 weeks. Patients in dose escalation had liver, melanoma, kidney or head and neck cancers. Study results and limitations: Among the lowest peripheral clonal expansion occurred in 0.1-3.0 mg/kg partial responders.

TCRdb's copy holds only in-frame clones and misses some; the assay was immunoSEQ multiplex PCR. The sample lists 89,000 or so clones, around nine tenths occurring once. Deletions cut 3 bases from V and 3 bases from J, with 21 bases between. The CDR3 contains 18 residues. Germline V CDR1 and CDR2: SGHAT, FQDESV (reference sequence). The rearrangement uses TRBV11-1 and TRBJ2-1; D is possibly TRBD1 (8 bases). The clonotype comes from an adult with an advanced solid tumor such as melanoma, head and neck, liver or kidney cancer. The material sequenced was CD4+ or CD8+ T cells sorted from blood, taken in a trial of the OX40 agonist ivuxolimab. The CDR3 nucleotides read TGTGCCAGCAGCTTCAGGGGGCTTCGGGCTAGCGGCTACAATGAGCAGTTCTTC. It encodes CASSFRGLRASGYNEQFF.